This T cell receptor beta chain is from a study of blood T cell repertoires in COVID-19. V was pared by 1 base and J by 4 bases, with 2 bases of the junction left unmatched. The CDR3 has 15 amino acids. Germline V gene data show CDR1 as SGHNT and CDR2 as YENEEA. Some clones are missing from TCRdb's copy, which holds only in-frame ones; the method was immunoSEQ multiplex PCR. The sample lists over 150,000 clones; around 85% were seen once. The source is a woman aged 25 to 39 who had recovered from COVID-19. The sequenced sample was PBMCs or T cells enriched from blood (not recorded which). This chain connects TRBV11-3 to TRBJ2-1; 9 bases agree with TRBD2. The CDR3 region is CASSLGAGGYNEQFF. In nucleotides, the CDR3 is TGTGCCAGCAGCTTAGGAGCGGGAGGATACAATGAGCAGTTCTTC.